Detailed here is one T cell receptor (beta chain). Trimming removed 3 bases at V and 2 bases at J, with 11 bases between. Germline values: CDR1 SGHAT, CDR2 FQNNGV. This CDR3 contains 14 residues. The data originate from a study of T cell changes during pregnancy in multiple sclerosis. Sequenced by immunoSEQ multiplex PCR; TCRdb stores in-frame clones only, minus some. The data contain 40,000 to 45,000 clones, under 95% of them singletons. This sequence was found in a female donor with multiple sclerosis, enrolled in a pregnancy study. Sequenced here: CD4+ T cells from peripheral blood mononuclear cells, sampled in the third trimester of pregnancy. The chain recombines TRBV11-2 with TRBJ2-7; maybe TRBD1 (6 bases). CDR3 amino acids: CASSFNTGTYEQYF. CDR3 DNA sequence: TGTGCCAGCAGCTTTAATACAGGGACCTACGAGCAGTACTTC.